This is a list of T cell receptor beta chains from one sample in a study of T cell changes during pregnancy in multiple sclerosis. This table comes from immunoSEQ multiplex PCR, and its TCRdb copy is limited to in-frame clones, with some not included. The repertoire holds some 60,000 clones, with around 93% as singletons. The sample here was CD4+ T cells from peripheral blood mononuclear cells, taken in the first trimester of pregnancy. These receptors came from a female donor with multiple sclerosis, enrolled in a pregnancy study. The CDR3 runs from the conserved cysteine through the conserved F or W. The order of the fields is J gene, D gene, clone size, V gene, CDR3 DNA, CDR3 protein. The D gene is left open where the match is weak. Only part of the rows carry a size: once, few, many, or a class if the clone is expanded.

TRBJ2-1	TRBD2	once	TRBV13	TGTGCCAGCAGCCCTCGACTAGCGGGGGGGTCCTGGGAGCAGTTCTTC	CASSPRLAGGSWEQFF
TRBJ1-6	-	-	TRBV19	TGTGCCAGTAACATACAGGGCGCCAATTCACCCCTCCACTTT	CASNIQGANSPLHF
TRBJ1-3	TRBD1	-	TRBV7-9	TGTGCCAGCATAACAGGGGGCTTCTCTGGAAACACCATATATTTT	CASITGGFSGNTIYF
TRBJ2-2	TRBD1	-	TRBV19	TGTGCCAGTACGCGACAGGGGTTCACCGGGGAGCTGTTTTTT	CASTRQGFTGELFF
TRBJ2-1	TRBD1	once	TRBV30	TGTGCCTGGATTAAAAGGGGGCACCGGAATGAGCAGTTCTTC	CAWIKRGHRNEQFF
TRBJ1-2	TRBD1	few	TRBV6-5	TGTGCCAGCAGGGGGACAGGGGGAAACTATGGCTACACCTTC	CASRGTGGNYGYTF
TRBJ1-1	-	-	TRBV5-4	TGTGCCAGCACCCAGCCGGGGGTGAACACTGAAGCTTTCTTT	CASTQPGVNTEAFF
TRBJ1-6	TRBD1	few	TRBV4-1	TGCGCCAGCAGCCGTGGGACAGGCCTTAGTAATTCACCCCTCCACTTT	CASSRGTGLSNSPLHF
TRBJ2-7	-	-	TRBV5-5	TGTGCCGGGGGGACGAAGGACTCCTACGAGCAGTACTTC	CAGGTKDSYEQYF
TRBJ2-3	-	-	TRBV10-3	TGTGCCACCGCTCAGGGTGGAGATACGCAGTATTTT	CATAQGGDTQYF
TRBJ1-1	TRBD1	-	TRBV18	TGTGCCAGCTCACTGGACAGGGGTACTGAAGCTTTCTTT	CASSLDRGTEAFF
TRBJ2-7	-	-	TRBV30	TGTGCCTGGATGGCAGTGAACTACGAGCAGTACTTC	CAWMAVNYEQYF
TRBJ1-6	TRBD1	-	TRBV6-5	TGTGCCAGCAGTTATGGCAGGGGGCAAAACGGTTCACCCCTCCACTTT	CASSYGRGQNGSPLHF
TRBJ1-1	TRBD1	-	TRBV7-7	TGTGCCAGCAGCTTAACAGGGGACACTGAAGCTTTCTTT	CASSLTGDTEAFF
TRBJ2-7	TRBD1	-	TRBV19	TGTGCCAGTAGAGGGACAGCTACCCTACCCGAGCAGTACTTC	CASRGTATLPEQYF
TRBJ2-5	TRBD1	few	TRBV7-2	TGTGCCAGCAGCTTAACCGGGACAGGGAAAGAGACCCAGTACTTC	CASSLTGTGKETQYF
TRBJ1-1	-	-	TRBV15	TGTGCCACCAGCAGAGAAGCCTCAGGGGAGACTGAAGCTTTCTTT	CATSREASGETEAFF
TRBJ1-2	-	-	TRBV4-3	TGCGCCAGCAGCCAAGAAAGGGGGACTGGCTACACCTTC	CASSQERGTGYTF
TRBJ2-7	-	-	TRBV5-8	TGTGCCAGCAGCTTGGAAGGCCGACAGATCCCCCAACCTAGGGACGAGCAGTACTTC	CASSLEGRQIPQPRDEQYF
TRBJ2-1	-	-	TRBV7-3	TGTGCCAGCAGCTTAGGCCTCTACAATGAGCAGTTCTTC	CASSLGLYNEQFF
TRBJ1-2	TRBD1	few	TRBV5-1	TGCGCCAGCAGCTACGGACAGGGGGATAACTATGGCTACACCTTC	CASSYGQGDNYGYTF
TRBJ2-5	-	once	TRBV11-2	TGTGCCAGCAGCCAAAGGGGGTCCCAAGAGACCCAGTACTTC	CASSQRGSQETQYF
TRBJ1-5	-	-	TRBV21-1	TGTGCCATCGCCAGTGTGAATATAGACAAACTCGGCAATCAGCCCCAGCATTTT	CAIASVNIDKLGNQPQHF
TRBJ1-5	TRBD1	-	TRBV5-6	TGTGCCAGCAGCTTGGAGTGGGTGGCAGGGGGCTATAGCAATCAGCCCCAGCATTTT	CASSLEWVAGGYSNQPQHF
TRBJ2-7	TRBD2	-	TRBV11-1	TGTGCCAGCAGCAAGACTAGCGGGGGAATCTACGAGCAGTACTTC	CASSKTSGGIYEQYF
TRBJ2-7	-	-	TRBV19	TGTGCCAGTAGTATAGGGGGGGTCCTCTCCTACGAGCAGTACTTC	CASSIGGVLSYEQYF
TRBJ2-5	-	few	TRBV6-5	TGTGCCAGCAAGCTCCAGGGTGGATACCAAGAGACCCAGTACTTC	CASKLQGGYQETQYF
TRBJ1-6	-	-	TRBV9	TGTGCCAGCAGCGCTGACAGTTACAATTCACCCCTCCACTTT	CASSADSYNSPLHF
TRBJ2-1	TRBD1	-	TRBV7-2	TGTGCCAGCAGCCATGACAGGGGGAACTACAATGAGCAGTTCTTC	CASSHDRGNYNEQFF
TRBJ2-3	TRBD1	-	TRBV25-1	TGTGCCAGCACCCTACAGGGGATTGGCACAGATACGCAGTATTTT	CASTLQGIGTDTQYF
TRBJ1-1	-	-	TRBV12-5	TGTGCTAGTGGTTTGGTTCCTCCGGGTCCTTTGAACACTGAAGCTTTCTTT	CASGLVPPGPLNTEAFF
TRBJ2-7	TRBD1	-	TRBV5-1	TGCGCCAGCAGCTTGTCTACAGGGGGTAACGAGCAGTACTTC	CASSLSTGGNEQYF
TRBJ2-5	TRBD1	-	TRBV7-2	TGTGCCAGCAGCCGGGACAGGCAAGAGACCCAGTACTTC	CASSRDRQETQYF
TRBJ1-5	TRBD1	-	TRBV5-8	TGTGCCAGCAGAAATGTGGGACAGGGGAGTCAGCCCCAGCATTTT	CASRNVGQGSQPQHF
TRBJ2-7	TRBD1	-	TRBV11-2	TGTGCCAGCAGCTTAGGTGGGGTGACAGGGGGAGAGCAGTACTTC	CASSLGGVTGGEQYF
TRBJ2-2	TRBD2	-	TRBV5-4	TGTGCCAGCAGCTTGGTGCTCGTGGCGGGGGGTGGTACCGGGGAGCTGTTTTTT	CASSLVLVAGGGTGELFF
TRBJ2-2	TRBD2	-	TRBV18	TGTGCCAGCTCGGTCCGGACTAGCGGGGGGCCCAACACCGGGGAGCTGTTTTTT	CASSVRTSGGPNTGELFF
TRBJ2-1	-	-	TRBV5-1	TGCGCCAGCAGCTTGGGGTTAGCCTACAATGAGCAGTTCTTC	CASSLGLAYNEQFF
TRBJ2-1	TRBD2	-	TRBV11-3	TGTGCCAGCAGCGCGCGGGGGAATGAGCAGTTCTTC	CASSARGNEQFF
TRBJ2-7	-	-	TRBV15	TGTGCCACCAGCGGCGGTGGAGGGGGCAAGTACGAGCAGTACTTC	CATSGGGGGKYEQYF
TRBJ2-1	TRBD1	-	TRBV29-1	TGCAGCGTTGGTGCTCGAGGGGGCCATGAGCAGTTCTTC	CSVGARGGHEQFF
TRBJ2-1	-	-	TRBV5-1	TGCGCCAGCAGCTACACCGGGACACGGAATGAGCAGTTCTTC	CASSYTGTRNEQFF
TRBJ2-7	-	-	TRBV7-2	TGTGCCAGCAGCTTAGACCCCCAGCGGACCTACGAGCAGTACTTC	CASSLDPQRTYEQYF
TRBJ1-2	-	-	TRBV5-4	TGTGCCAGCAGCTTGCAAGGGGTGCCTGGCTACACCTTC	CASSLQGVPGYTF
TRBJ1-2	-	once	TRBV29-1	TGCAGCGTAGTAGTTCGGTATGGCTACACCTTC	CSVVVRYGYTF
TRBJ2-7	-	-	TRBV2	TGTGCCAGCAGTGCAGGGTGGCAGTACTTC	CASSAGWQYF
TRBJ1-2	TRBD1	-	TRBV5-1	TGCGCCAGCAGCTTGGCCGCCCCGACAGGGATGGACTATGGCTACACCTTC	CASSLAAPTGMDYGYTF
TRBJ2-3	-	-	TRBV19	TGTGCCAGTAGTGAGGGGGGGCTAGCGGCATATACGCAGTATTTT	CASSEGGLAAYTQYF
TRBJ2-1	-	-	TRBV27	TGTGCCAGCAGTCAGAGCGGGCTTCGTAGCTCCTACAATGAGCAGTTCTTC	CASSQSGLRSSYNEQFF
TRBJ1-1	-	few	TRBV14	TGTGCCAGCAGCCAAGTCTACGGGGGCACTGAAGCTTTCTTT	CASSQVYGGTEAFF
TRBJ1-2	-	medium-sized	TRBV2	TGTGCCAGCAGTGAGACAGTCTATGGCTACACCTTC	CASSETVYGYTF
TRBJ1-2	-	-	TRBV7-2	TGTGCCAGCAGCTTAACCGTACAGGGAAGCGGCTATGGCTACACCTTC	CASSLTVQGSGYGYTF
TRBJ2-1	-	-	TRBV5-6	TGTGCCAGCAGCCGACAGAGCCCGGGCAATGAGCAGTTCTTC	CASSRQSPGNEQFF
TRBJ2-7	TRBD2	-	TRBV30	TGTGCCACAGAGAGACTAGCGCGGTCCTACGAGCAGTACTTC	CATERLARSYEQYF
TRBJ2-2	-	-	TRBV6-5	TGTGCCAGTTACAGGGACACCGGGGAGCTGTTTTTT	CASYRDTGELFF